This TCR beta chain was profiled in a study of blood T cell repertoires in COVID-19. Study at large: There were acute and convalescent COVID-19 samples, and they came from the United States, Italy and Spain. PBMCs, B-cell-depleted T cells, or T cells were the source of the cDNA or gDNA that made up the material.

In the authors' methods: Reference gene primer amplification yielded estimated nucleated cell counts. Using immunoSEQ multiplex PCR, the repertoire was profiled, and TCRdb retains in-frame clones only, with some absent. V, J and clone size reflect that table, while D and trimming were determined from the DNA. This sample has about 42,000 clones, with nearly 90% found just once. This CDR3 is 14 amino acids long. In germline, CDR1 is SGHRS, CDR2 YFSETQ. Trimming stripped 0 bases from V and 0 bases from J, with 4 bases between. As concerns this clone: Within the sample, other DNA sequences also encode this same CDR3.

This receptor was taken from a man between 50 and 59 years old with active COVID-19. Sequencing was done on a sample of peripheral blood. This chain uses TRBV5-1 with TRBJ2-1, with D unclear. The chain's CDR3 is CASSLGDSYNEQFF. The CDR3 coding sequence is TGCGCCAGCAGCTTGGGCGACTCCTACAATGAGCAGTTCTTC.